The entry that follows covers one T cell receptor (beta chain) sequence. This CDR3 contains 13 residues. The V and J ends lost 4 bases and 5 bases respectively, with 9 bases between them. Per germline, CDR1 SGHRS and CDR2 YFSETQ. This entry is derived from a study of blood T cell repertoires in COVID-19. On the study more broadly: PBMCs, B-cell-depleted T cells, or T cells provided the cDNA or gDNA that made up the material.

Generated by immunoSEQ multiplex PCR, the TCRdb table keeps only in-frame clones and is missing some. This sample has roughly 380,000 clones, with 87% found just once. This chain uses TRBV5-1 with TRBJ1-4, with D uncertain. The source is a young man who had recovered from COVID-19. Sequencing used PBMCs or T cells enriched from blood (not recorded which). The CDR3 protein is CASSVHYNEKLFF. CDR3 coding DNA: TGCGCCAGCAGCGTACACTACAATGAAAAACTGTTTTTT.